The sequence of this T cell receptor (beta chain) was determined in a study of metastatic and nonmetastatic thyroid tumors. Deletions cut 3 bases from V and 3 bases from J, with 8 bases between. CDR3 size: 13 residues. Germline assignment: CDR1 WNHNN and CDR2 SYGVQD (reference sequence). Ahead of thyroid surgery, no patient had received treatment of any kind. This clone was detected only a few times. TCRdb reprocessed the PCR reads via MiXCR. The repertoire has about 3,100 clones, 25% to 30% of them found once; the top ten carry about 15%. The J gene is TRBJ1-1, the V gene TRBV10-1; D not resolved. The origin of this receptor is a female donor with papillary thyroid cancer or a benign thyroid nodule (not recorded which). Some clones in this sample may be carry-over from other donors' samples. The sample consisted of tumor tissue. CDR3 loop: CASSDSRYTEAFF. CDR3 nucleotides: TGCGCCAGCAGTGACTCGAGGTACACTGAAGCTTTCTTT.